The 18 T cell receptor beta chains reported below all come from one sample, sequenced in a study of shared clonotypes between healthy human individuals. Assay: immunoSEQ multiplex PCR; the TCRdb copy retains only in-frame clones and omits some. The table includes about 680,000 clones, 90% to 95% detected once. Naive-designated CD8 cells lacked CD45RO, were positively enriched for CCR7, and omitted terminally differentiated effector memory CD45RA+ cells. The specimen was naive CD8+ T cells sorted from blood. All receptors come from a man aged 25 to 45 in good health.

The genes are TRBV5-1 and TRBJ2-7; 7 positions match TRBD2. V trimming: 3 bases; J trimming: 4 bases; junction bases outside the gene matches: 10. The V gene's germline CDR1 is SGHRS and CDR2 YFSETQ. CDR3 length: 15 residues. The DNA of the CDR3 is TGCGCCAGCAGCTCCGGGGGAGGGGAACCTTACGAGCAGTACTTC. Translation gives CASSSGGGEPYEQYF.

The CDR3, as DNA: TGCGCCAGCAGCTTGGACGGAAACTACGAGCAGTACTTC. This gives the protein CASSLDGNYEQYF. This chain joins TRBV5-1 and TRBJ2-7; no firm D call. CDR3 length: 13 residues. CDR1 is SGHRS and CDR2 is YFSETQ in the germline V gene. The ends were cut back, 0 bases at V and 3 bases at J, with 7 bases in the middle.

This chain uses TRBV5-6 with TRBJ2-7, with D possibly TRBD2 on 6 matching bases. The length of the CDR3 is 13 residues. Germline lookup yields CDR1 SGHDT and CDR2 YYEEEE. V was cut by 4 bases and J by 3 bases, with 11 bases left in between. The CDR3 nucleotides are TGTGCCAGCAGCCGGACCGGGAGCTACGAGCAGTACTTC. It encodes CASSRTGSYEQYF.

This clone was seen once. This sequence joins TRBV10-1 and TRBJ2-1; tentative D call: TRBD2 (6 bases). This CDR3 has 15 residues. The germline V gene has CDR1 WNHNN and CDR2 SYGVQD (reference sequence). V was clipped by 2 bases and J by 9 bases, with 17 bases between them. CDR3 DNA: TGCGCCAGCAGTGAGGAGCGGGCAGGGATCGGTGAGCAGTTCTTC. Translated, it gives CASSEERAGIGEQFF.

The gene calls are TRBV6-4 and TRBJ2-1; 8 nucleotides align to TRBD2. This CDR3 region has 15 residues. V gave up 6 bases and J gave up 7 bases; unmatched junction bases: 11. Per the germline V gene, CDR1 is MRHNA and CDR2 is SNTAGT. The CDR3 nucleotides read TGTGCCAGCAGCGAAATAGCGGGAACGTTGAATGAGCAGTTCTTC. Translated: CASSEIAGTLNEQFF.

The chain links TRBV5-8 to TRBJ2-2; D unresolved. This CDR3 region has 14 residues. V lost 0 bases and J 6 bases, leaving 9 bases between the germline ends. Germline V CDR1 and CDR2: SGHTS, YDEGEE. The CDR3 here is CASSLEDFPGELFF. The DNA for the CDR3 is TGTGCCAGCAGCTTGGAGGATTTCCCCGGGGAGCTGTTTTTT. Supplemented by reference TRBV5-8 and TRBJ2-2, the full variable domain reads EAGVTQSPTHLIKTRGQQATLRCSPISGHTSVYWYQQALGLGLQFLLWYDEGEERNRGNFPPRFSGRQFPNYSSELNVNALELEDSALYLCASSLEDFPGELFFGEGSRLTVL.

The chain combines TRBV6-5 with TRBJ2-1, with TRBD2 identical over 10 bases. The length of the CDR3 is 15 residues. Trimming took 5 bases from V and 4 from J; bases not matched to a gene: 5. CDR1 MNHEY and CDR2 SVGAGI come from the germline V gene. The CDR3 here is CASSKGLAAYNEQFF. The CDR3 DNA follows: TGTGCCAGCAGTAAAGGACTAGCGGCTTACAATGAGCAGTTCTTC.

The chain recombines TRBV19 with TRBJ2-1, with D possibly TRBD2 on 7 matching bases. The CDR3 has 17 amino acids. From germline, CDR1 is LNHDA and CDR2 SQIVND (reference sequence). V was pared by 3 bases and J by 0 bases, with 15 bases between. The CDR3 region is CASSIGEGGASYNEQFF. DNA of the CDR3: TGTGCCAGTAGTATCGGAGAGGGGGGGGCCTCCTACAATGAGCAGTTCTTC.

J is TRBJ2-7 and V is TRBV11-2; D possibly corresponds to TRBD1 (5 bases). The CDR3 covers 14 residues. CDR1 and CDR2 (germline): SGHAT, FQNNGV. The V and J ends lost 1 base and 4 bases respectively, with 11 bases between them. The DNA of the CDR3 is TGTGCCAGCAGCTTAGGGGGCCTGGCGTACGAGCAGTACTTC. It translates to CASSLGGLAYEQYF.

The V and J genes are TRBV4-1 and TRBJ2-5, with TRBD1 matching over 11 bases. Trimming took 4 bases from V and 5 from J; bases not matched to a gene: 6. Germline V lookup: CDR1 MGHRA, CDR2 YSYEKL. The CDR3 length is 15 residues. CDR3 in amino acids: CASSPGQGASETQYF. CDR3 in DNA: TGCGCCAGCAGCCCTGGACAGGGGGCTTCGGAGACCCAGTACTTC.

Notes on this clone: The sample contains more than one DNA sequence encoding this CDR3. This chain connects TRBV9 to TRBJ1-5; perhaps TRBD1 as D (5 bases). V was clipped by 0 bases and J by 7 bases, with 11 bases between them. The CDR3 runs to 14 residues. The germline gives CDR1 SGDLS, CDR2 YYNGEE. The CDR3 region is CASSVGGLGQPQHF. In DNA form, the CDR3 reads TGTGCCAGCAGCGTAGGGGGGTTAGGACAGCCCCAGCATTTT.

The chain employs TRBV7-8 and TRBJ2-3; 7 nucleotides agree with TRBD1. Germline V gene lookup returns CDR1 SGHVS and CDR2 FQNEAQ. Trimming at V came to 5 bases and at J to 2 bases, leaving 10 bases not matched to a gene. This CDR3 is 16 amino acids long. Written as DNA, the CDR3 is TGTGCCAGCAGCCGACACAGGGGTGGCACCACAGATACGCAGTATTTT. This codes for CASSRHRGGTTDTQYF.

This clone is a singleton in its sample. CDR3 sequence (DNA): TGTGCCAGCAGTATCCTAGATGAGCAGTTCTTC. It codes for CASSILDEQFF. The V gene is TRBV7-9, the J gene TRBJ2-1; D remains unclear. V was trimmed by 6 bases and J by 8 bases, leaving 8 bases between them. The CDR3 is 11 residues long. Germline values: CDR1 SEHNR, CDR2 FQNEAQ (reference sequence).

As to this clone: Additional DNA sequences in this sample encode the identical CDR3. The gene calls are TRBV9 and TRBJ2-7; TRBD2 matches 7 bases. With 4 bases clipped from V and 3 bases from J, the junction kept 7 bases outside the gene matches. Germline assignment: CDR1 SGDLS and CDR2 YYNGEE. The CDR3 sequence is 14 residues long. The CDR3 nucleotides are TGTGCCAGCAGCCCGACCGGGGGGAGCTACGAGCAGTACTTC. Translated: CASSPTGGSYEQYF.

The chain has TRBV7-9 and TRBJ2-7; 8 bases map to TRBD2. V shed 8 bases, J shed 6 bases, and the junction held 12 bases outside the gene matches. This CDR3 comprises 14 residues. In germline, CDR1 is SEHNR, CDR2 FQNEAQ (reference sequence). The CDR3 loop is CASEGTSGVGEQYF. For the CDR3, the DNA is TGTGCCAGCGAGGGGACTAGTGGTGTCGGCGAGCAGTACTTC.

In DNA, the CDR3 is TGTGCCAGCTCACCACTTATCCTGGGAAGCAATCAGCCCCAGCATTTT. Its translation is CASSPLILGSNQPQHF. The V call is TRBV18, the J call TRBJ1-5; the D is unclear. The length of the CDR3 is 16 residues. Germline lookup yields CDR1 KGHSH and CDR2 LQKENI. V was shortened by 1 base and J by 1 base, with 11 bases between the two germline ends.

This chain connects TRBV27 to TRBJ2-3; tentatively, D is TRBD2 (5 bases). The CDR3 contains 13 residues. Trimming took off 1 base at V and 5 bases at J, with 7 bases between the two ends. CDR1 is MNHEY and CDR2 is SMNVEV in the germline V gene (reference sequence). The CDR3 loop is CASSLLEEDTQYF. CDR3 nucleotides: TGTGCCAGCAGTTTATTGGAGGAAGATACGCAGTATTTT.

The gene calls are TRBV7-6 and TRBJ2-1; 11 bases line up with TRBD2. The CDR3 loop spans 18 amino acids. Germline V gene lookup returns CDR1 SGHVS and CDR2 FNYEAQ. V dropped 2 bases and J dropped 7; count of bases not matched to a gene: 13. The CDR3 nucleotides read TGTGCCAGCAGCTTATTACTTAGCGGGAGGGCTGAGGGGAATGAGCAGTTCTTC. It specifies CASSLLLSGRAEGNEQFF.